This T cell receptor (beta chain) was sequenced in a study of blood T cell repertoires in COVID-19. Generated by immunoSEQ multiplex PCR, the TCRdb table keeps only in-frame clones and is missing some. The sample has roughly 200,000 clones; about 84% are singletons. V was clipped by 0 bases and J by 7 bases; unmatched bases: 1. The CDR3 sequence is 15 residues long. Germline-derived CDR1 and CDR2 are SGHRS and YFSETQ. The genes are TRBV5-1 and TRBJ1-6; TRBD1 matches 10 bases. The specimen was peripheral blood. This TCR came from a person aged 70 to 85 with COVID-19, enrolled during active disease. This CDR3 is CASSLGDRGNSPLHF. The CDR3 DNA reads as TGCGCCAGCAGCTTGGGGGACAGGGGAAATTCACCCCTCCACTTT.